The sequence of this T cell receptor beta chain was determined in a study of monozygotic twins with inflammatory bowel disease (dated by TCRdb to about 2019). In the study overall: A total of around 30 monozygotic twin pairs were included in the full study, comprising nine German pairs (four IBD-concordant, five IBD-discordant) and 19 IBD-discordant Danish pairs. The search for disease-associated traits relied mainly on comparing, within discordant pairs, IBD patients with their genetically identical healthy co-twins. Each individual had, on average, about 151 000 unique TCRalpha sequences and 181 000 unique TCRbeta sequences available for analysis.

An approximately 2.3 ml peripheral blood sample was drawn into PAXgene tubes per donor and stored at -80°C. Without any T cell sorting, total RNA was extracted from whole blood using the PAXgene blood miRNA kit on an automated QIAcube. Peripheral blood from monozygotic twin pairs concordant or discordant for inflammatory bowel disease was subjected to deep TCRalpha and TCRbeta repertoire profiling with unique molecular barcoding. For every twin pair, smoking habits were documented, and each individual was categorised as a current, former or never smoker. Per the germline V gene, LGHNA is the CDR1 and YSLEER is the CDR2. The CDR3 starts with the cysteine, ends with the phenylalanine, and has 15 residues. This entry has no DNA. On this clonotype: It has no known antigen specificity.

Broader findings and caveats from the paper: Background noise and inter-individual variability may have been introduced into the repertoires by the differing immunosuppressive treatments among patients. No difference in repertoire similarity was observed between concordant and discordant twins, possibly owing to limited statistical power. Different T cell subtypes could not be distinguished in the analysis. No single strong signal or clonotype linked to IBD turned up in the results, so the idea that one exists was not supported. Compared with healthy twins, IBD patients had fewer clonotypes in common with other individuals, a difference most pronounced in patients showing signs of disease activity. TCRbeta repertoire diversity, by inverse Simpson index, was decreased in IBD patients compared with their healthy co-twins.

Library generation was performed with 5' RACE. For each TCR library, 3,000 to 3,500 ng of total RNA was used. For each sample, cDNA was synthesized in eight separate reactions using SMARTScribe reverse transcriptase. Unique molecular identifiers containing a 6-nucleotide sample barcode were introduced through template switching during cDNA synthesis. Two nested PCRs of about 15 and 9 cycles amplified the TCRalpha and TCRbeta cDNA, and bead purification followed each PCR. Before amplification, the cDNA was both treated with uracil DNA-glycosylase and purified with the QIAquick PCR purification kit. The second PCR was the step at which Illumina TruSeq-compatible adapters and sample-specific barcodes were added. TapeStation and Qubit were used to check library quality and concentration, and about 5.2 ng of each library went into the pool. Sequencing of the pooled libraries was done on an Illumina HiSeq2500 single-index Rapid Run using custom sequencing primers and 2 x 100 bp reads. Regarding the original processing steps: MiGEC version 1.2.6 was used for UMI-based consensus assembly to correct PCR and sequencing errors. MiXCR version 2.1.1 handled V(D)J alignment, clonotype assembly and CDR3 extraction. Normalisation of gene usage, clonotype sharing and MAIT/NKT TCR abundance was achieved by analysing the top 1000, 10 000 and 20 000 clonotypes per sample. Diversity was computed as the inverse Simpson index with the vegan R package after downsampling to 27 000 UMIs. Paired Mann-Whitney U tests were applied to discordant twin pairs, and Benjamini-Hochberg correction was used for multiple testing. Based on TCRdb reprocessing of the reads, there is one entry per CDR3 protein sequence, and DNA is missing. TCRdb assigned the V and J calls; the authors' analysis was not used. The sample table includes 160,000 or so distinct CDR3 sequences. 2.4% of the sample comes from the top ten.

Sample: blood. The rearranged segments are TRBV4-3 and TRBJ2-2; the TCRdb call, TRBD2, lacks DNA for checking. The source of this sequence is a human donor with ulcerative colitis or Crohn's disease, or a healthy co-twin of an affected twin (not recorded which). The CDR3 protein sequence reads: CASSQEGPNTGELFF.